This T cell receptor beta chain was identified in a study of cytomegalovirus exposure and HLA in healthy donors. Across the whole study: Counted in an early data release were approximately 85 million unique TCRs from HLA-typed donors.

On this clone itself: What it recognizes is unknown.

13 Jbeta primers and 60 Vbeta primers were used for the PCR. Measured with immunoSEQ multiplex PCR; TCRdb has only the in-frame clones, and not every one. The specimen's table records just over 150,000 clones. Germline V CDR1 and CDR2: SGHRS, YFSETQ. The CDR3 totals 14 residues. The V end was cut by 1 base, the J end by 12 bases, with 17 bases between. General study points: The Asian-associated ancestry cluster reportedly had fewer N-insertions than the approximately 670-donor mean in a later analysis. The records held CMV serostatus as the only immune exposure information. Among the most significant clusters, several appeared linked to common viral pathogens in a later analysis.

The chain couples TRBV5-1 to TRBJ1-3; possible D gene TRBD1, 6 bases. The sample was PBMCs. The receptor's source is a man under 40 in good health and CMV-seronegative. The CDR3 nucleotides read TGCGCCAGCAGCTTGAGGCAGGGGTCCCCCCTCATATATTTT. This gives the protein CASSLRQGSPLIYF.